This entry lists 27 T cell receptor beta chains sequenced from one sample in a study of vaccination and CD4 T cells after COVID-19. No antigens are known for them. Treatment in this sample: approximately 10-day PBMC culture with coronavirus spike peptide pools or control peptides (ViraFEST assay). Oncomine TCR Beta short-read sequencing was applied to DNA from cultured CD4+ T cells. A single record per CDR3 protein comes from TCRdb applying MiXCR to the PCR reads. The sample holds approximately 20,000 distinct CDR3 sequences; around 23% are singletons and the top ten take 7% to 8.5%. The sequencing input was cultured CD4+ T cells from blood. These receptors were taken from a human donor with COVID-19.

The V and J genes are TRBV14 and TRBJ2-5; perhaps TRBD2 as D (6 bases). There are 17 residues in the CDR3. V lost 3 bases and J lost 5, with 22 bases in between. From germline, CDR1 is SGHDN and CDR2 FVKESK. Here the CDR3 DNA reads TGTGCCAGCAGCCATCTCGCCGGGGACTCGGTATGGGAGACCCAGTACTTC. It translates to CASSHLAGDSVWETQYF.

V is TRBV19 and J is TRBJ2-2; D is possibly TRBD2 (7 bases). The germline V gene encodes CDR1 LNHDA and CDR2 SQIVND (reference sequence). Trimming shortened V by 1 base and J by 4 bases, and 16 bases separated the two germline ends. This CDR3 contains 17 residues. CDR3 DNA: TGTGCCAGTAGTATAGTTCGGGGGGCGGGTGTCACCGGGGAGCTGTTTTTT. It is translated as CASSIVRGAGVTGELFF. The full variable domain, in which reference TRBV19 and TRBJ2-2 provide the parts outside the CDR3, is DGGITQSPKYLFRKEGQNVTLSCEQNLNHDAMYWYRQDPGQGLRLIYYSQIVNDFQKGDIAEGYSVSREKKESFPLTVTSAQKNPTAFYLCASSIVRGAGVTGELFFGEGSRLTVL.

Comments on this clonotype: Relative to the germline gene, one junction end is altered; a read error may explain this. V and J are TRBV27 and TRBJ1-5; D not certain. Germline V lookup: CDR1 MNHEY, CDR2 SMNVEV (reference sequence). The CDR3 totals 14 residues. Here the CDR3 DNA reads TGCGGGCCAGGCCGACCCGATAGCAATCAGCCCCAGCATTTT. Translating it yields CGPGRPDSNQPQHF.

This clonotype was seen a handful of times. The chain has TRBV6-1 and TRBJ2-5; 8 positions agree with TRBD1. Per germline, CDR1 MNHNS and CDR2 SASEGT. The CDR3 totals 14 residues. With V trimmed by 8 bases and J by 5 bases, 10 bases remained unmatched. CDR3 DNA: TGTGCCAGCTCCCTCCAGGGGGCGGTTGAGACCCAGTACTTC. Protein product: CASSLQGAVETQYF.

The table lists this clonotype with a few counts. The genes are TRBV12-3 or TRBV12-4 and TRBJ1-6, with 7 bases lining up with TRBD1. This CDR3 is 15 amino acids long. After removal of 6 bases from V and 9 bases from J, the junction contained 11 bases not matched to a gene. The CDR3 loop is CASSKNRQGGSPLHF. DNA for the CDR3: TGTGCCAGCAGCAAAAACCGACAGGGCGGTTCACCCCTCCACTTT.

The V gene is TRBV19, the J gene TRBJ2-1; 16 bases are a match to TRBD2. The CDR3 consists of 16 residues. Trimming took 5 bases from V and 9 from J; bases not matched to a gene: 7. Germline V CDR1 and CDR2: LNHDA, SQIVND (reference sequence). The CDR3 region has the DNA TGTGCCAGTAGTGTGGGACTAGCGGGGGGGTCGGCTGAGCAGTTCTTC. Its protein product is CASSVGLAGGSAEQFF. Looking up the rest from reference TRBV19 and TRBJ2-1 gives the full variable domain: DGGITQSPKYLFRKEGQNVTLSCEQNLNHDAMYWYRQDPGQGLRLIYYSQIVNDFQKGDIAEGYSVSREKKESFPLTVTSAQKNPTAFYLCASSVGLAGGSAEQFFGPGTRLTVL.

This clonotype was counted only a few times. The chain links TRBV20-1 to TRBJ2-5; 9 bases line up with TRBD2. J gave up 2 bases and V 3 bases, and 7 bases lay outside the gene matches. The CDR3 is 15 amino acids. Looked up from germline, CDR1 is DFQATT and CDR2 is SNEGSKA (reference sequence). The CDR3 sequence: CSASPRGGRQETQYF. DNA of the CDR3: TGCAGTGCTAGTCCGCGGGGGGGCCGACAAGAGACCCAGTACTTC.

This clonotype turned up a few times. The chain uses TRBV7-8 and TRBJ2-2; no reliable D call. The CDR3 totals 13 residues. Between the trimmed V and J ends, which lost 5 bases and 5 bases, there was a span of 9 bases. The germline V gene encodes CDR1 SGHVS and CDR2 FQNEAQ. CDR3 in DNA: TGTGCCAGCAGCCTAGTTTATACCGGGGAGCTGTTTTTT. It codes for CASSLVYTGELFF. Filled out from reference TRBV7-8 and TRBJ2-2, the complete variable domain reads GAGVSQSPRYKVAKRGQDVALRCDPISGHVSLFWYQQALGQGPEFLTYFQNEAQLDKSGLPSDRFFAERPEGSVSTLKIQRTQQEDSAVYLCASSLVYTGELFFGEGSRLTVL.

V gene TRBV7-8 combines with J gene TRBJ2-2; TRBD2 aligns across 8 bases. V lost 7 bases, J lost 4 bases, and 11 bases stayed unmatched. In germline, CDR1 is SGHVS, CDR2 FQNEAQ. There are 16 residues in the CDR3. CDR3 sequence reads: CASKGRAGVVTGELFF. The CDR3 bases are TGTGCCAGCAAAGGCCGAGCGGGGGTCGTCACCGGGGAGCTGTTTTTT.

This rearrangement joins TRBV28 to TRBJ2-7; 7 bases fit TRBD1. Germline CDR1 and CDR2: MDHEN and SYDVKM. The CDR3 has 14 residues. J was trimmed by 3 bases and V by 6 bases; bases with no gene match: 8. The CDR3 loop reads CASRRTGGVYEQYF. In nucleotides, the CDR3 is TGTGCCAGCAGACGGACAGGCGGAGTCTACGAGCAGTACTTC. Full variable domain (rest looked up from reference TRBV28 and TRBJ2-7): DVKVTQSSRYLVKRTGEKVFLECVQDMDHENMFWYRQDPGLGLRLIYFSYDVKMKEKGDIPEGYSVSREKKERFSLILESASTNQTSMYLCASRRTGGVYEQYFGPGTRLTVT.

This clonotype occurred a few times. The chain has TRBV27 and TRBJ1-6, with a possible D match to TRBD1 (5 bases). The CDR3 runs to 17 residues. Per germline, CDR1 MNHEY and CDR2 SMNVEV (reference sequence). Between the trimmed V and J ends, which lost 5 bases and 9 bases, there was a span of 23 bases. The CDR3 DNA is TGTGCCAGCAGTCCCATATGGGGCTTTATTAACCGTTCACCCCTCCACTTT. It yields the protein CASSPIWGFINRSPLHF.

This clonotype was seen a few times. The V gene is TRBV6-1, the J gene TRBJ1-2, with TRBD1 identical over 7 bases. Germline V gene lookup returns CDR1 MNHNS and CDR2 SASEGT. This CDR3 is 14 amino acids long. The J segment lost 8 bases and the V segment lost 6 bases, leaving 12 bases of the junction unmatched. This CDR3 reads CASRGDSQFGGYTF. The CDR3 nucleotides are TGTGCCAGCAGGGGGGACAGTCAATTCGGGGGCTACACCTTC.

The chain uses TRBV6-1 and TRBJ2-6, with 8 bases matching TRBD1. Trimming removed 6 bases from V and 0 bases from J; junction bases left unmatched: 10. Per the germline V gene, CDR1 is MNHNS and CDR2 is SASEGT. The CDR3 totals 18 residues. The CDR3 reads CASSRKPGQVSGANVLTF. For the CDR3, the DNA is TGTGCCAGCAGCCGAAAGCCGGGACAGGTCTCTGGGGCCAACGTCCTGACTTTC.

The chain has TRBV29-1 and TRBJ2-2; 8 bases map to TRBD2. Looked up from germline, CDR1 is SQVTM and CDR2 is ANQGSEA. The CDR3 extends over 17 amino acids. After removal of 4 bases from V and 0 bases from J, the junction contained 10 bases not matched to a gene. CDR3 nucleotide sequence: TGCAGCGTTGGGGGTGCGGCTAGCGGGCCGAACACCGGGGAGCTGTTTTTT. Translating gives CSVGGAASGPNTGELFF.

This clonotype was seen more than once but under ten times. The chain employs TRBV6-1 and TRBJ2-7, with D maybe TRBD2 (6 bases). Germline CDR1 is MNHNS and CDR2 is SASEGT. The length of the CDR3 is 13 residues. V was shortened by 3 bases and J by 2 bases, with 8 bases between the two germline ends. The CDR3 is CASSEGGPYEQYF. CDR3 DNA: TGTGCCAGCAGTGAGGGGGGACCCTACGAGCAGTACTTC.

The rearrangement links TRBV27 to TRBJ1-1; D gene uncertain. Deletions cut 8 bases from V and 0 bases from J, with 16 bases between. The CDR3 runs 15 residues. Per germline, CDR1 MNHEY and CDR2 SMNVEV (reference sequence). CDR3 DNA: TGTGCCAGCCAACCCGGGCAGAACATGAACACTGAAGCTTTCTTT. Translation gives CASQPGQNMNTEAFF.

In this sample, this clonotype turned up a few times. The gene calls are TRBV6-1 and TRBJ1-4; no firm D call. Trimming removed 9 bases from V and 5 bases from J, with 16 bases in between. The CDR3 totals 14 residues. In germline, CDR1 is MNHNS, CDR2 SASEGT. CDR3 loop: CASKVEGYNEKLFF. The CDR3 coding sequence is TGTGCCAGTAAGGTTGAGGGATACAATGAAAAACTGTTTTTT.

This chain uses TRBV7-2 with TRBJ2-1, with TRBD2 matching over 7 bases. Germline CDR1 reads SGHTA; CDR2 reads FQGNSA. Losses at the gene ends were 5 bases for V and 10 bases for J; bases not matched to a gene: 5. The CDR3 sequence is 12 residues long. In DNA, the CDR3 is TGTGCCAGCAGCCAATATAGCGGGGAGCAGTTCTTC. Translating it yields CASSQYSGEQFF.

The chain uses TRBV5-4 and TRBJ1-2, with no clear D. Germline CDR1 SGHNT, CDR2 YYREEE (reference sequence). The CDR3 sequence is 13 residues long. Deletions cut 3 bases from V and 5 bases from J, with 11 bases between. The chain's CDR3 is CASSSRSGYGYTF. The CDR3 nucleotides are TGTGCCAGCAGCTCCCGGTCGGGGTATGGCTACACCTTC.

This clonotype was seen only a few times. The chain joins TRBV19 to TRBJ2-5; D may match TRBD1 or TRBD2 (5 bases each). The length of the CDR3 is 15 residues. V was trimmed by 0 bases and J by 5 bases, leaving 13 bases between them. Germline V CDR1 and CDR2: LNHDA, SQIVND (reference sequence). CDR3 bases: TGTGCCAGTAGTATAGATGGGGGAGATCTGGAGACCCAGTACTTC. It is translated as CASSIDGGDLETQYF.

V gene TRBV20-1 combines with J gene TRBJ2-1; tentatively, D is TRBD1 or TRBD2 (6 bases each). The germline gives CDR1 DFQATT, CDR2 SNEGSKA (reference sequence). The V gene lost 3 bases and the J gene lost 8 bases, with 20 bases spanning the gap. The CDR3 is 15 residues long. This CDR3 reads CSASFRAGQSDEQFF. For the CDR3, the DNA is TGCAGTGCTAGTTTCAGGGCGGGACAAAGTGATGAGCAGTTCTTC.

The rearrangement uses TRBV20-1 and TRBJ1-5, with D uncertain. V gave up 3 bases and J gave up 6 bases, with 12 bases separating them. Germline V gives CDR1 DFQATT, CDR2 SNEGSKA (reference sequence). The length of the CDR3 is 13 residues. The CDR3 bases are TGCAGTGCTAGTTTGGGGAATTTTCAGCCCCAGCATTTT. This encodes CSASLGNFQPQHF.

The chain has TRBV5-1 and TRBJ1-1; D is uncertain. CDR3 size: 15 residues. Per germline, CDR1 SGHRS and CDR2 YFSETQ. Trimming removed 4 bases from V and 1 base from J, with 14 bases in between. CDR3 amino acids: CASSPQVGRNTEAFF. Here the CDR3 DNA reads TGCGCCAGCAGCCCCCAGGTTGGGCGGAACACTGAAGCTTTCTTT. Looking up the rest from reference TRBV5-1 and TRBJ1-1 gives the full variable domain: KAGVTQTPRYLIKTRGQQVTLSCSPISGHRSVSWYQQTPGQGLQFLFEYFSETQRNKGNFPGRFSGRQFSNSRSEMNVSTLELGDSALYLCASSPQVGRNTEAFFGQGTRLTVV.

The genes are TRBV7-2 and TRBJ1-3; tentatively, D is TRBD1 (5 bases). Germline V lookup: CDR1 SGHTA, CDR2 FQGNSA. The length of the CDR3 is 15 residues. With 5 bases removed from V and 1 base from J, the gap between germline ends came to 12 bases. CDR3 loop: CASSQQVTSGNTIYF. The CDR3 DNA reads as TGTGCCAGCAGCCAACAGGTTACTTCTGGAAACACCATATATTTT.

About this clonotype itself: This may be a read error: a much more frequent sequence differs by one nucleotide. The V gene is TRBV27, the J gene TRBJ1-2; D is unresolved. This CDR3 contains 13 residues. Germline loops: CDR1 MNHEY, CDR2 SMNVEV (reference sequence). The CDR3 bases are TGTGTCAGCAGCGTGGCAGGTCCCTATGGCTACACCTTC. This gives the protein CVSSVAGPYGYTF.

This clonotype has more than one count but fewer than ten. The chain is built from TRBV6-2 or TRBV6-3 and TRBJ1-1; no reliable D call. Germline CDR1 reads MNHEY; CDR2 reads SVGEGT. V was shortened by 2 bases and J by 9 bases, with 13 bases between the two germline ends. The CDR3 loop spans 13 amino acids. This chain's CDR3 is CASSYTTPQQAFF. The CDR3 bases are TGTGCCAGCAGTTACACCACTCCCCAGCAAGCTTTCTTT.

The CDR3 nucleotides read TGTGCTTCGAGCCAGCGGTCCTACGAGCAGTACTTC. Amino acid sequence: CASSQRSYEQYF. The chain uses TRBV2 and TRBJ2-7; weak D call: TRBD2 (5 bases). CDR1 is SNHLY and CDR2 is FYNNEI in the germline V gene. CDR3 length equals 12 residues.